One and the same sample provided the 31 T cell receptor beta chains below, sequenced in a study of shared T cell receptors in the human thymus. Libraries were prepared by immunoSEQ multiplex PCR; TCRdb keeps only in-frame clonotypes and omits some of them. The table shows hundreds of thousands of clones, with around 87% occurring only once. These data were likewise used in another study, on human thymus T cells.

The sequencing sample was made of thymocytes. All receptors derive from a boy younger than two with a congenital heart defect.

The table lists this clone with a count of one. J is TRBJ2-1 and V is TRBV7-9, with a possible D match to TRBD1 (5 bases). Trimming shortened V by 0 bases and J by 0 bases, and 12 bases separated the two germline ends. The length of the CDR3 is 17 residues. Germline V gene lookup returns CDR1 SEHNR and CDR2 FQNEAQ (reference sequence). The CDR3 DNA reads TGTGCCAGCAGCTTAGCGGTTGCAGGGCCCTCCTACAATGAGCAGTTCTTC. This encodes CASSLAVAGPSYNEQFF.

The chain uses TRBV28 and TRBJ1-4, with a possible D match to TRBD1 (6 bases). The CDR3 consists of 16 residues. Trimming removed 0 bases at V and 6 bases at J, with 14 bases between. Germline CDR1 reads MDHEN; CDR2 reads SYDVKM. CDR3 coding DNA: TGTGCCAGCAGTTTATGCAAAGGGGGGGCAGATGAAAAACTGTTTTTT. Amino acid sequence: CASSLCKGGADEKLFF.

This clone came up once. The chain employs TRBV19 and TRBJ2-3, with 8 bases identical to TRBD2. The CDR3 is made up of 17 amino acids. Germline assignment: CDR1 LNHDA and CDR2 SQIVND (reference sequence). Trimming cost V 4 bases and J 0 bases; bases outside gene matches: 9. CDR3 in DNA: TGTGCCAGTAGTAGGATTAATAGCGGGACCAGCACAGATACGCAGTATTTT. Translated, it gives CASSRINSGTSTDTQYF.

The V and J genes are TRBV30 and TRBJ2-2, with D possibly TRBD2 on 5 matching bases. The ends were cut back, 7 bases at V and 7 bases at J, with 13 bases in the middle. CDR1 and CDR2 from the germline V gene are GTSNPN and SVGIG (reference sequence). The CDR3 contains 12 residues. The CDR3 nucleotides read TGTGCCTACGGGAAAGGGCTCGGGGAGCTGTTTTTT. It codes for CAYGKGLGELFF.

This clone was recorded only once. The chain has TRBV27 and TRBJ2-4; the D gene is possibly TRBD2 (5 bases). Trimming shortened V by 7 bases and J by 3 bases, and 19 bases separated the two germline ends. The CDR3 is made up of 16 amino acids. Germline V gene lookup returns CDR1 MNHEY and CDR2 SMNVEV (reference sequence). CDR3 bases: TGTGCCAGCACCGCCCCAGAGGGAGAAGACAAAAACATTCAGTACTTC. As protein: CASTAPEGEDKNIQYF.

The CDR3 protein is CASSVGGPIGTDTQYF. The CDR3 nucleotides are TGCGCCAGCAGCGTCGGGGGACCGATCGGCACAGATACGCAGTATTTT. The chain has TRBV5-1 and TRBJ2-3, with a tentative D call TRBD2 (6 bases). Germline V gene lookup returns CDR1 SGHRS and CDR2 YFSETQ. Trimming took off 4 bases at V and 1 base at J, with 16 bases between the two ends. The CDR3 consists of 16 residues.

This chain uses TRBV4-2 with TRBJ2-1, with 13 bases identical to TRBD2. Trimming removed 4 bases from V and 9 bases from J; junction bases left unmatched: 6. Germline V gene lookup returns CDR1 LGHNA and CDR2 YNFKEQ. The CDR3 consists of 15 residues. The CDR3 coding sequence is TGTGCCAGCAGCCCGGGGACTAGCGGGAAGGTTGAGCAGTTCTTC. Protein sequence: CASSPGTSGKVEQFF.

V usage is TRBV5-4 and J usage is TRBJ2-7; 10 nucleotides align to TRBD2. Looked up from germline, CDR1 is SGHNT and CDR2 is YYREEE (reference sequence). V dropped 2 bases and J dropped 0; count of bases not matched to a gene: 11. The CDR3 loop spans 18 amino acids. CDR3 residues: CASSFTLGLALSSYEQYF. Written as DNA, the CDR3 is TGTGCCAGCAGCTTCACCCTGGGACTAGCGCTTAGCTCCTACGAGCAGTACTTC.

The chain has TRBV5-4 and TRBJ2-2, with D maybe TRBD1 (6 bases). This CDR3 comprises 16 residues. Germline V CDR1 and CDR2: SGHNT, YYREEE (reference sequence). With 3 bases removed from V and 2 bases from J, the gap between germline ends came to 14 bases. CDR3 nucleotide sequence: TGTGCCAGCAGCTGCCAGGGGTCGGGAAACACCGGGGAGCTGTTTTTT. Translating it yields CASSCQGSGNTGELFF.

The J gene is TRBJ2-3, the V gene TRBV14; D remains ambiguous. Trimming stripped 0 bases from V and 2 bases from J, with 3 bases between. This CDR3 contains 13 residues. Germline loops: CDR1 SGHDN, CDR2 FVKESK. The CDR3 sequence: CASSQEATDTQYF. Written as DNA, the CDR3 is TGTGCCAGCAGCCAAGAGGCCACAGATACGCAGTATTTT.

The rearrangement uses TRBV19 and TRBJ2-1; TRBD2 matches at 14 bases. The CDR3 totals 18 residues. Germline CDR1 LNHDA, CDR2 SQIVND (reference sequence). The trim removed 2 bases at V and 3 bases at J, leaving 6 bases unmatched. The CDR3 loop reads CASSISPGTSGSYNEQFF. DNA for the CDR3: TGTGCCAGTAGTATAAGTCCCGGGACTAGCGGGAGCTACAATGAGCAGTTCTTC. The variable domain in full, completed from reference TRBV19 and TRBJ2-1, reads DGGITQSPKYLFRKEGQNVTLSCEQNLNHDAMYWYRQDPGQGLRLIYYSQIVNDFQKGDIAEGYSVSREKKESFPLTVTSAQKNPTAFYLCASSISPGTSGSYNEQFFGPGTRLTVL.

CDR3 sequence (DNA): TGTGCCAGCAGTCACAGGGGGTCGAGCTCTGGAAACACCATATATTTT. It yields the protein CASSHRGSSSGNTIYF. The gene calls are TRBV25-1 and TRBJ1-3, with TRBD1 matching 8 bases. Germline V gene data show CDR1 as MGHDK and CDR2 as SYGVNS. J lost 0 bases, V lost 5 bases, and 6 bases had no gene match. The CDR3 is 16 residues long. The whole variable domain, remainder taken from reference TRBV25-1 and TRBJ1-3, is EADIYQTPRYLVIGTGKKITLECSQTMGHDKMYWYQQDPGMELHLIHYSYGVNSTEKGDLSSESTVSRIRTEHFPLTLESARPSHTSQYLCASSHRGSSSGNTIYFGEGSWLTVV.

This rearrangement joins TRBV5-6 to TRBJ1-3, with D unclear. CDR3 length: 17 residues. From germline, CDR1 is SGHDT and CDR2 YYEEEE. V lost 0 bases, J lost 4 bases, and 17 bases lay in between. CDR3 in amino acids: CASSLGQEFYSGNTIYF. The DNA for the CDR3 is TGTGCCAGCAGCTTGGGTCAAGAATTTTACTCGGGAAACACCATATATTTT.

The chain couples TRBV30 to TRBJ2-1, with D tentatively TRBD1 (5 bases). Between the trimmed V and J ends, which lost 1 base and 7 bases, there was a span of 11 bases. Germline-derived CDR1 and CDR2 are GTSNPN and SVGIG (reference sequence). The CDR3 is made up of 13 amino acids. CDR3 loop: CAWSGGPWNEQFF. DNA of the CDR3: TGTGCCTGGAGTGGGGGCCCCTGGAATGAGCAGTTCTTC.

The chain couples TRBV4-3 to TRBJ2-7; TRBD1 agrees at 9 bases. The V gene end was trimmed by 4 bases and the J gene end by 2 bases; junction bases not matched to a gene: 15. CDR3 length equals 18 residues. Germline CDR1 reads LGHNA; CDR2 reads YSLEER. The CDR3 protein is CASSPRLPHGTGPYEQYF. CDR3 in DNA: TGCGCCAGCAGCCCTCGCTTACCTCACGGGACAGGGCCCTACGAGCAGTACTTC.

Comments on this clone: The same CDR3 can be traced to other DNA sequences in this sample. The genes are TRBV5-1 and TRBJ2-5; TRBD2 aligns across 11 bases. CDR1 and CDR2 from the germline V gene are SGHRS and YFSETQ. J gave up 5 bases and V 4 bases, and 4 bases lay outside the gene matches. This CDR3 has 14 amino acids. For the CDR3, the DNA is TGCGCCAGCAGCCTTAGCGGGAGGGGGGAGACCCAGTACTTC. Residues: CASSLSGRGETQYF.

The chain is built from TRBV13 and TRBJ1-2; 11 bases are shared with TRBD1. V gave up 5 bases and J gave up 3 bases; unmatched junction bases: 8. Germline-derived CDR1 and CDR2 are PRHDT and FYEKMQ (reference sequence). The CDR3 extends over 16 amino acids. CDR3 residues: CASSPNRDRGDYGYTF. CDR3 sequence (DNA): TGTGCCAGCAGCCCGAATAGGGACAGGGGGGACTATGGCTACACCTTC.

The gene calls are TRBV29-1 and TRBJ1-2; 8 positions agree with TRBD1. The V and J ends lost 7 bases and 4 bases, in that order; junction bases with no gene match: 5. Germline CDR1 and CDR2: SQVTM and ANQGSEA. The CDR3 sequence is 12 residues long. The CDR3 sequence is CSARGLGYGYTF. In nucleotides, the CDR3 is TGCAGCGCCAGGGGGCTGGGCTATGGCTACACCTTC.

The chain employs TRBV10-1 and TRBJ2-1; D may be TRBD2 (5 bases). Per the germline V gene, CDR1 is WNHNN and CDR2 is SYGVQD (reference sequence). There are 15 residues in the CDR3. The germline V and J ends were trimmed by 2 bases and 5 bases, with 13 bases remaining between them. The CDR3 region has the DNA TGCGCCAGCAGTGAGAGAATAGCGTGGGACAATGAGCAGTTCTTC. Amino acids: CASSERIAWDNEQFF.

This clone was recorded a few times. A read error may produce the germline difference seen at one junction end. This chain's CDR3 is CASSAPSTSCLLF. The CDR3 DNA sequence: TGTGCCAGCAGCGCTCCTTCGACTAGCTGTCTTCTCTTC. The genes are TRBV11-2 and TRBJ2-7, with 7 bases fitting TRBD2. The CDR3 sequence is 13 residues long. The germline V gene has CDR1 SGHAT and CDR2 FQNNGV.

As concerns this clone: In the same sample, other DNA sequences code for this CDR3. CDR3 DNA: TGTGCCAGCAGAGGACAGCGTCCGAATACTGAAGCTTTCTTT. This sequence encodes CASRGQRPNTEAFF. The J gene is TRBJ1-1, the V gene TRBV6-4, with D maybe TRBD1 (6 bases). The length of the CDR3 is 14 residues. The germline V gene encodes CDR1 MRHNA and CDR2 SNTAGT. The germline V and J ends were trimmed by 6 bases and 5 bases, with 16 bases remaining between them.

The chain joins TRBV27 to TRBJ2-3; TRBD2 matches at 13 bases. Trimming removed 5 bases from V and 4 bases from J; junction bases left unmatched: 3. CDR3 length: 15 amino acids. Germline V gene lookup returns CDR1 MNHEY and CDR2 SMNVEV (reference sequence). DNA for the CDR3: TGTGCCAGCAGTAGGACTAGCGGGAGTCCAGATACGCAGTATTTT. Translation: CASSRTSGSPDTQYF.

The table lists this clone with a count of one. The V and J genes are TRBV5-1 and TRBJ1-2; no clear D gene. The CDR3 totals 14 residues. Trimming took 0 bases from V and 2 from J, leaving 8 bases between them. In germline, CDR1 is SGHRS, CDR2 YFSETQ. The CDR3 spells CASSLGRYNYGYTF. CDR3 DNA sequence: TGCGCCAGCAGCTTGGGCCGGTACAACTATGGCTACACCTTC.

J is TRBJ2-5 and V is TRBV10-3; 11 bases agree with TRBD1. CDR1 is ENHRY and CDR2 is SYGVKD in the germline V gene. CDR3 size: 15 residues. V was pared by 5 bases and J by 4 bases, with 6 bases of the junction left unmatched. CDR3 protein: CAISPSGTGGETQYF. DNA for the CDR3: TGTGCCATCAGTCCCTCCGGGACAGGGGGAGAGACCCAGTACTTC.

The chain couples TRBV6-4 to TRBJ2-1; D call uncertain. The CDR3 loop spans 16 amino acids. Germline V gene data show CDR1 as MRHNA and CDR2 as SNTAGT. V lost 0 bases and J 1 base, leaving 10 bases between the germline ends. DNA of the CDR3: TGTGCCAGCAGTGACTCGTCCCGGTTTTCCTACAATGAGCAGTTCTTC. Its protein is CASSDSSRFSYNEQFF.

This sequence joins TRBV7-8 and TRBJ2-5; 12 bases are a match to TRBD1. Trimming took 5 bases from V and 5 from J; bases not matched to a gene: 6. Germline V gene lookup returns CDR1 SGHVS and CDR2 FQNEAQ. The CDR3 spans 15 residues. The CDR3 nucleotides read TGTGCCAGCAGCGGGACAGGGGGCTTCCGGGAGACCCAGTACTTC. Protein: CASSGTGGFRETQYF.

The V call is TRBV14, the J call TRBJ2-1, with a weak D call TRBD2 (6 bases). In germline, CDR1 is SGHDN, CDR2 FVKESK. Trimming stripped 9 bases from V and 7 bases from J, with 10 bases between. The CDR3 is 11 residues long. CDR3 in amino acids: CASNSGNEQFF. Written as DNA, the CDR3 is TGTGCCAGTAATAGCGGAAATGAGCAGTTCTTC.

This chain's CDR3 is CASSNTGRNPYEQYF. As DNA, the CDR3 is TGTGCCAGCAGCAACACCGGGAGGAACCCCTACGAGCAGTACTTC. The rearrangement joins TRBV28 to TRBJ2-7; the match to TRBD2 covers 7 bases. Trimming removed 6 bases from V and 2 bases from J; junction bases left unmatched: 10. Germline V gives CDR1 MDHEN, CDR2 SYDVKM. The CDR3 consists of 15 residues.

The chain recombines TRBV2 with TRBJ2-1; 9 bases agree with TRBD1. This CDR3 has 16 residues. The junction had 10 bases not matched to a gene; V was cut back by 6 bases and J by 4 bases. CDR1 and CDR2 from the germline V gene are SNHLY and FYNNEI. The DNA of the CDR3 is TGTGCCAGCAGGGATAGGGACAGGGAGGTTTACAATGAGCAGTTCTTC. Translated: CASRDRDREVYNEQFF. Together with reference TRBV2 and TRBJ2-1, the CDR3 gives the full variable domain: EPEVTQTPSHQVTQMGQEVILRCVPISNHLYFYWYRQILGQKVEFLVSFYNNEISEKSEIFDDQFSVERPDGSNFTLKIRSTKLEDSAMYFCASRDRDREVYNEQFFGPGTRLTVL.

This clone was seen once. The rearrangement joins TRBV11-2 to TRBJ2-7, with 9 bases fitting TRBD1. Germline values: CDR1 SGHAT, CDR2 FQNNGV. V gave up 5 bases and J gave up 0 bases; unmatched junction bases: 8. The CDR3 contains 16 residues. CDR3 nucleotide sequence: TGTGCCAGCAGCGGTGGGGGACAGGGCCTCTCCTACGAGCAGTACTTC. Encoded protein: CASSGGGQGLSYEQYF. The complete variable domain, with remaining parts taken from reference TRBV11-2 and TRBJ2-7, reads EAGVAQSPRYKIIEKRQSVAFWCNPISGHATLYWYQQILGQGPKLLIQFQNNGVVDDSQLPKDRFSAERLKGVDSTLKIQPAKLEDSAVYLCASSGGGQGLSYEQYFGPGTRLTVT.

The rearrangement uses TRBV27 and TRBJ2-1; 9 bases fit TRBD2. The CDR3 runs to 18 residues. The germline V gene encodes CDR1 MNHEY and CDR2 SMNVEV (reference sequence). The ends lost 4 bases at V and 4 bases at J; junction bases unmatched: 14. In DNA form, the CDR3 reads TGTGCCAGCAGTTACCCTAGGGCGGGAGGGCCTGGTTACAATGAGCAGTTCTTC. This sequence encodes CASSYPRAGGPGYNEQFF.